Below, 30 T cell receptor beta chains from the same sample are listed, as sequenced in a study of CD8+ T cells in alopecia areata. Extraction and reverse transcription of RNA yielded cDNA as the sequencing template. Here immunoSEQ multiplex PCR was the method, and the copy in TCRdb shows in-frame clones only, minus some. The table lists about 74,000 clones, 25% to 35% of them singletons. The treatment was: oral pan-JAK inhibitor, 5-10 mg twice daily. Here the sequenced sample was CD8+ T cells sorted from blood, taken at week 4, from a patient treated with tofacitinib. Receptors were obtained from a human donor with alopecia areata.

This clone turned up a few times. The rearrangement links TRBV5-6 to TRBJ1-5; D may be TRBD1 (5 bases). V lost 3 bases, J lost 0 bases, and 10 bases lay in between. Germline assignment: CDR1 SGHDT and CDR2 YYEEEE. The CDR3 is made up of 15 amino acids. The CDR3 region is CASSSGTASNQPQHF. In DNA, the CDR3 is TGTGCCAGCAGCTCCGGGACGGCTAGCAATCAGCCCCAGCATTTT.

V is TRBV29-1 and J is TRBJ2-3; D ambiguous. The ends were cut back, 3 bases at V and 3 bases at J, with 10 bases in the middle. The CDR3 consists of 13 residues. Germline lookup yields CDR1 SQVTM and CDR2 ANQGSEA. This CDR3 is CSVDEKATDTQYF. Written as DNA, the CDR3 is TGCAGCGTTGACGAGAAGGCTACAGATACGCAGTATTTT.

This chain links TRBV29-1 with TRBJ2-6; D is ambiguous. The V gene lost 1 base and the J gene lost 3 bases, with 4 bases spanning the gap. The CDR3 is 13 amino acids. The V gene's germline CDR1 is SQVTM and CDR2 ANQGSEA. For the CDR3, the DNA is TGCAGCGTTGAAGGGTATGGGGCCAACGTCCTGACTTTC. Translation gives CSVEGYGANVLTF.

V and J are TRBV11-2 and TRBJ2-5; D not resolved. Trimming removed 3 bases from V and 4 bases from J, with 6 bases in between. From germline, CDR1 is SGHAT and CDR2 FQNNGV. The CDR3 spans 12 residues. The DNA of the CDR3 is TGTGCCAGCAGCTTTCGGAGAGAGACCCAGTACTTC. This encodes CASSFRRETQYF.

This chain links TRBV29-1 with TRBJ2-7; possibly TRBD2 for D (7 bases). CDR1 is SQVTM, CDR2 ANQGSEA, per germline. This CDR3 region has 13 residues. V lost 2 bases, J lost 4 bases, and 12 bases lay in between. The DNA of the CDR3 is TGCAGCGTTGAATTGGGAGGGGGGTACGAGCAGTACTTC. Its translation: CSVELGGGYEQYF.

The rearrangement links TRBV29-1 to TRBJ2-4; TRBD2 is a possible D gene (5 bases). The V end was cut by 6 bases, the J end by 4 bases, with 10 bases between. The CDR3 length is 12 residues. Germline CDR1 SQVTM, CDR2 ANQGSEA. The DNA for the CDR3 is TGCAGCGTGCTAGGGAGTAAAAACATTCAGTACTTC. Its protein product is CSVLGSKNIQYF.

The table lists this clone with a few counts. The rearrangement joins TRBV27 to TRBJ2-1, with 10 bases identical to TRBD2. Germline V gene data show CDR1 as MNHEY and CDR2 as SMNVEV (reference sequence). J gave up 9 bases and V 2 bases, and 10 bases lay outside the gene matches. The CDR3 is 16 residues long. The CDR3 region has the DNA TGTGCCAGCAGTTTACCAGCGGGAGGGCCTTGGAGTGAGCAGTTCTTC. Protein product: CASSLPAGGPWSEQFF.

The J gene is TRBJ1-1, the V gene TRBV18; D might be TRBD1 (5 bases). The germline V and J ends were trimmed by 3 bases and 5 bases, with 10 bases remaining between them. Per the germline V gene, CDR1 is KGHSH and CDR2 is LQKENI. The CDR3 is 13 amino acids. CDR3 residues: CASSPDQGTEAFF. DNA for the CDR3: TGTGCCAGCTCACCGGATCAGGGTACTGAAGCTTTCTTT.

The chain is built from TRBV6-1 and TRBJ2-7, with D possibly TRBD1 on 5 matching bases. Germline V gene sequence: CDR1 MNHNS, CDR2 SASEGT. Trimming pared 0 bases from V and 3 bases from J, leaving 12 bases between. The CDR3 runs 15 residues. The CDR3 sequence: CASSEAHRTYYEQYF. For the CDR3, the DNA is TGTGCCAGCAGTGAAGCGCACAGGACCTACTACGAGCAGTACTTC.

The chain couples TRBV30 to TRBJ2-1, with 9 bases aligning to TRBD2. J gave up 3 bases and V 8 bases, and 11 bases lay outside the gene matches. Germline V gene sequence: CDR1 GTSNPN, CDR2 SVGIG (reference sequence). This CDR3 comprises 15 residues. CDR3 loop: CAAGGTQGIYNEQFF. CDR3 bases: TGTGCCGCGGGGGGGACGCAAGGGATCTACAATGAGCAGTTCTTC.

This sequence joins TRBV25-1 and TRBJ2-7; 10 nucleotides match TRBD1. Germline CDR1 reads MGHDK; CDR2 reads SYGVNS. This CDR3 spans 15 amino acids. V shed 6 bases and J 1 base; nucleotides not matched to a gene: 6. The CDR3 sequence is CASSDPGQGSYEQYF. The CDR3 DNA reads TGTGCCAGCAGCGATCCGGGACAGGGGTCCTACGAGCAGTACTTC.

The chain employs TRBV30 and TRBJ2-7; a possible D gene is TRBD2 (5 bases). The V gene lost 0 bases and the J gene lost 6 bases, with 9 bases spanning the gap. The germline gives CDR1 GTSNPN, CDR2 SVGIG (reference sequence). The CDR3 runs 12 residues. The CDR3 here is CAWSVDGVEQYF. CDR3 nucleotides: TGTGCCTGGAGTGTAGACGGGGTCGAGCAGTACTTC.

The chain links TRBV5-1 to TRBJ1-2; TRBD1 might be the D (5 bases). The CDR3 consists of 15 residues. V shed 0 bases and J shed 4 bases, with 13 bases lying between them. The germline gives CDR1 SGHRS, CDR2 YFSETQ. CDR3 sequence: CASSLVPAQGYGYTF. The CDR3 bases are TGCGCCAGCAGCTTGGTGCCAGCCCAGGGCTATGGCTACACCTTC. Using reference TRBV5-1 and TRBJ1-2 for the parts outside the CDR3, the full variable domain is KAGVTQTPRYLIKTRGQQVTLSCSPISGHRSVSWYQQTPGQGLQFLFEYFSETQRNKGNFPGRFSGRQFSNSRSEMNVSTLELGDSALYLCASSLVPAQGYGYTFGSGTRLTVV.

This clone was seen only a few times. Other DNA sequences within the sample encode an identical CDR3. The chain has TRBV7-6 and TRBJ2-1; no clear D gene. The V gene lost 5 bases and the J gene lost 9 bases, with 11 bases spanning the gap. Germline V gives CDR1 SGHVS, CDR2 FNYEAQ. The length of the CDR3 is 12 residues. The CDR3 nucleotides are TGTGCCAGCAGCCCCCTAGGGCCTGAGCAGTTCTTC. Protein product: CASSPLGPEQFF.

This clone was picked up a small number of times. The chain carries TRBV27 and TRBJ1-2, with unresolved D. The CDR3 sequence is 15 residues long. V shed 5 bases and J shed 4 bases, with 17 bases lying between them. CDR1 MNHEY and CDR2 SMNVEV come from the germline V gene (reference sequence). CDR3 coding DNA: TGTGCCAGCAGTCCCCCGGGCGTCGGTCGCTATGGCTACACCTTC. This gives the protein CASSPPGVGRYGYTF.

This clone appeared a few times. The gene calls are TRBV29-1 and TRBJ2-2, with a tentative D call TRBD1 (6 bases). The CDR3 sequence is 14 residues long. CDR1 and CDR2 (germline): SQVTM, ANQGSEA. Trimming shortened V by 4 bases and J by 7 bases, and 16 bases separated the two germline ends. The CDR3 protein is CSVGAGVTIGELFF. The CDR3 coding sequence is TGCAGCGTTGGGGCAGGGGTTACTATCGGGGAGCTGTTTTTT.

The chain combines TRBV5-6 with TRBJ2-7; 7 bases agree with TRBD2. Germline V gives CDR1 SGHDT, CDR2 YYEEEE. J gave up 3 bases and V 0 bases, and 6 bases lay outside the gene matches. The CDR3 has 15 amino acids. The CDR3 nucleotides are TGTGCCAGCAGCTTGGTCGTGACTAGCAGCTACGAGCAGTACTTC. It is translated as CASSLVVTSSYEQYF.

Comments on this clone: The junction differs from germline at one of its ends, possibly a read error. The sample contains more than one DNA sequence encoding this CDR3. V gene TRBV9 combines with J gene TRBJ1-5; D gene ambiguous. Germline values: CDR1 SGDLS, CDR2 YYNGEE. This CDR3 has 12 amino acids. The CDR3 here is CASSPNYQPQHF. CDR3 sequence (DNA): TGTGCCAGCAGCCCCAATTATCAGCCCCAACATTTT.

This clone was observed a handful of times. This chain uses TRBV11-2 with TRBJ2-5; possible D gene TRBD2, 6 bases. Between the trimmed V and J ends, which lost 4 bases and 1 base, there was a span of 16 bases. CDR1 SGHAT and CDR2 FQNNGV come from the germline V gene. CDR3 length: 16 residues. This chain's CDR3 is CASSSGGAGIQETQYF. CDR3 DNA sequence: TGTGCCAGCAGCTCCGGCGGAGCGGGTATCCAAGAGACCCAGTACTTC.

CDR3 region: CASRFRGVEELFF. The CDR3, as DNA: TGCGCCAGCAGATTTCGTGGGGTGGAGGAGCTGTTTTTT. The chain couples TRBV5-1 to TRBJ2-2; D remains ambiguous. CDR1 is SGHRS, CDR2 YFSETQ, per germline. The CDR3 is 13 residues long. Trimming shortened V by 5 bases and J by 10 bases, and 15 bases separated the two germline ends.

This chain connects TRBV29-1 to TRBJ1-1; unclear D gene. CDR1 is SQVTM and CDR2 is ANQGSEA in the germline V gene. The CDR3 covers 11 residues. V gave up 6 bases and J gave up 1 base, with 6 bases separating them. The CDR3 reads CSVNRNTEAFF. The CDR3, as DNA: TGCAGCGTCAACAGGAACACTGAAGCTTTCTTT.

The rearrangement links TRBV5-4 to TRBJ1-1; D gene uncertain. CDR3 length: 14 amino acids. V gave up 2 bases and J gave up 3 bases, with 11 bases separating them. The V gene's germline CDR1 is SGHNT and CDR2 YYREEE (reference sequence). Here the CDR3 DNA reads TGTGCCAGCAGCTTATTGCACTCATACACTGAAGCTTTCTTT. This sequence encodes CASSLLHSYTEAFF.

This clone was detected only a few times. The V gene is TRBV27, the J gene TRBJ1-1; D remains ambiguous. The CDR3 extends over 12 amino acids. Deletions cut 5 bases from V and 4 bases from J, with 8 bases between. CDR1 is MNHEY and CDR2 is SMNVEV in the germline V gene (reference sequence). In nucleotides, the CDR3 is TGTGCCAGCAGTGCGATCGGCACTGAAGCTTTCTTT. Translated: CASSAIGTEAFF.

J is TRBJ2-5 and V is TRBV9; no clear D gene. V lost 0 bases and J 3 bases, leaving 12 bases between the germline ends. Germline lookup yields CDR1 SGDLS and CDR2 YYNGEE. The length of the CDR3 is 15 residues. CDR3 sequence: CASSVDTRLKETQYF. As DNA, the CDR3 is TGTGCCAGCAGCGTAGACACTCGACTCAAAGAGACCCAGTACTTC.

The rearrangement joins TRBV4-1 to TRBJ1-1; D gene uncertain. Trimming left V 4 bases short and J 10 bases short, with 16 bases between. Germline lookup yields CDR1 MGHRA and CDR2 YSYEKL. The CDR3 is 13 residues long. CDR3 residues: CASSPRNGVPAFF. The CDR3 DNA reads TGCGCCAGCAGCCCCCGAAATGGCGTCCCAGCTTTCTTT.

The CDR3 DNA reads as TGCAGCGTTTCCGAGGGTTTGGAGACCCAGTACTTC. This translates into CSVSEGLETQYF. V and J are TRBV29-1 and TRBJ2-5, with a possible D match to TRBD2 (5 bases). The CDR3 runs to 12 residues. Trimming cost V 5 bases and J 5 bases, with 12 bases left between them. The germline CDR1 and CDR2 sequences are SQVTM and ANQGSEA. Looking up the rest from reference TRBV29-1 and TRBJ2-5 gives the full variable domain: SAVISQKPSRDICQRGTSLTIQCQVDSQVTMMFWYRQQPGQSLTLIATANQGSEATYESGFVIDKFPISRPNLTFSTLTVSNMSPEDSSIYLCSVSEGLETQYFGPGTRLLVL.

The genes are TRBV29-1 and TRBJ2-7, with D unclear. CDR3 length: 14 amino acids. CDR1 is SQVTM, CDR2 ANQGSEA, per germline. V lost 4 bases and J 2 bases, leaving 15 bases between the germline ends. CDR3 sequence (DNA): TGCAGCGTTGGAAGTGCCTACGACCCCTACGAGCAGTACTTC. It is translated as CSVGSAYDPYEQYF.

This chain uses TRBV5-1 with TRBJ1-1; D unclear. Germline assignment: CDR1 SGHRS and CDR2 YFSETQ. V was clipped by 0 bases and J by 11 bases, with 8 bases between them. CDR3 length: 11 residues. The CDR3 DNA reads TGCGCCAGCAGCTTGGGGGGAGAGGCTTTCTTT. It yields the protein CASSLGGEAFF.

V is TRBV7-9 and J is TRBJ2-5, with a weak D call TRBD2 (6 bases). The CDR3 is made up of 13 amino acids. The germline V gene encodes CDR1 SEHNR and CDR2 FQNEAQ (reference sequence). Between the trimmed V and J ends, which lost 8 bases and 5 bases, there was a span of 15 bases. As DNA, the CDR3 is TGTGCCAGCCGGCAGGAGGGAAGGGAGACCCAGTACTTC. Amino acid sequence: CASRQEGRETQYF.

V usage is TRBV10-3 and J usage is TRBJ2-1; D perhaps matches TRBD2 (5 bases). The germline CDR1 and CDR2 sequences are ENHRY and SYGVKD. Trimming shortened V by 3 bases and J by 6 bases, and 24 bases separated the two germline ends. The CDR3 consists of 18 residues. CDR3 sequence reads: CAISESGVDSRLGNEQFF. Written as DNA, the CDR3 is TGTGCCATCAGTGAAAGTGGGGTGGACTCCCGGCTCGGCAATGAGCAGTTCTTC.